The following is a T cell receptor (beta chain) sequence with its context. Treatment given: randomized to nivolumab then ipilimumab (arm A) or the reverse (arm B). The sample originates from a study of sequential checkpoint blockade in melanoma. TCRdb keeps only in-frame clones here, not all; method: immunoSEQ multiplex PCR. The top ten hold roughly 8.6% of the sample, which has roughly 5,400 clones, roughly 17% seen once. The material was tumor tissue (inferred from file names), obtained from a patient given nivolumab and ipilimumab in sequence. The clonotype was recovered from a human donor with melanoma.

The CDR3 region has the DNA TGTGCCACCAGCAGAGAACTTGATCAGGGGGGTGAAGCTTTCTTT. This encodes CATSRELDQGGEAFF. The chain employs TRBV15 and TRBJ1-1; 7 bases fit TRBD1. CDR3 length: 15 residues. Trimming cost V 0 bases and J 7 bases; bases outside gene matches: 8. Germline V gene sequence: CDR1 LNHNV, CDR2 YYDKDF (reference sequence).